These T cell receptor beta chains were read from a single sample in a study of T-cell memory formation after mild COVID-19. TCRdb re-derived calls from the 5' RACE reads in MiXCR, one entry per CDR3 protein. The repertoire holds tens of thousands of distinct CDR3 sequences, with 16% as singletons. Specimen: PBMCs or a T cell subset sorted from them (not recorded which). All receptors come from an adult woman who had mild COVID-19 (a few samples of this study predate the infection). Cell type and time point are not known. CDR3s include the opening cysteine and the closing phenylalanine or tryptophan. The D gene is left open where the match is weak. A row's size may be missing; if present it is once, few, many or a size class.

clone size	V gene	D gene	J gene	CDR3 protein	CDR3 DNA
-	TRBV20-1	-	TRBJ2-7	CRAPGPSLGEQYF	TGCAGAGCCCCGGGGCCCTCGTTAGGTGAGCAGTACTTC
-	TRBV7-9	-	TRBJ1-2	CASSSGIGGYTF	TGTGCCAGCAGCTCCGGGATCGGAGGCTACACCTTC
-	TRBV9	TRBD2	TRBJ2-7	CASSTSGRGEQYF	TGTGCCAGCAGCACCAGCGGGAGGGGCGAGCAGTACTTC
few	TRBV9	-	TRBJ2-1	CATERTEIYNEQFF	TGTGCCACAGAAAGGACAGAGATCTACAATGAGCAGTTCTTC
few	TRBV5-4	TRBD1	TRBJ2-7	CASSSNRGAYEQYF	TGTGCCAGCAGCTCAAACAGGGGCGCCTACGAGCAGTACTTC
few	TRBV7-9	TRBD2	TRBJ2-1	CASSPRTSGEFNEQFF	TGTGCCAGCAGCCCACGGACTAGCGGGGAATTCAATGAGCAGTTCTTC
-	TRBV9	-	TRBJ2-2	CASSVVTGELFF	TGTGCCAGCAGCGTAGTCACCGGGGAGCTGTTTTTT
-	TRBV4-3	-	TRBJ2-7	CASSQDHYGPSEFYEQYF	TGCGCCAGCAGCCAAGATCATTACGGGCCTAGCGAGTTCTACGAGCAGTACTTC
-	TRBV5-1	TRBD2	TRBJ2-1	CASSFGTSGRIYNEQFF	TGCGCCAGCAGCTTCGGGACTAGCGGGAGGATTTACAATGAGCAGTTCTTC
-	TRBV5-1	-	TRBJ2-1	CASSSSNEQFF	TGCGCCAGCAGCTCCAGTAATGAGCAGTTCTTC
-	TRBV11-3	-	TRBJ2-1	CASSLPALYNEQFF	TGTGCCAGCAGCTTGCCTGCCCTGTACAATGAGCAGTTCTTC
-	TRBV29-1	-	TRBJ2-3	CSVADRYTDTQYF	TGCAGCGTTGCGGACAGATACACAGATACGCAGTATTTT
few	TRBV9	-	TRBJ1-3	CASRSGDGNTIYF	TGTGCCAGCAGGTCGGGTGATGGAAACACCATATATTTT
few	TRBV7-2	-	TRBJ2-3	CASSLVGSDTQYF	TGTGCCAGCAGCTTAGTAGGGTCAGATACGCAGTATTTT
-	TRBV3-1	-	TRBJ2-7	CASSQGYGTYEKYF	TGTGCCAGCAGCCAAGGCTACGGTACCTACGAGAAGTACTTC
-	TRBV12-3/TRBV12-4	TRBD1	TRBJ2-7	CASSGGTGDSYEQYF	TGTGCCAGCAGTGGGGGGACAGGGGACTCCTACGAGCAGTACTTC
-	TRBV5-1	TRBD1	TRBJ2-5	CASSPLGQDVTQYF	TGCGCCAGCAGCCCCTTGGGACAGGATGTAACCCAGTACTTC
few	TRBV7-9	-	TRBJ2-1	CASSLGEGEYNEQFF	TGTGCCAGCAGCTTAGGAGAGGGGGAGTACAATGAGCAGTTCTTC
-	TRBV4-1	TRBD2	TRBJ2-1	CASSQGSGLAGEYNEQFF	TGCGCCAGCAGCCAAGGAAGTGGACTAGCGGGGGAATACAATGAGCAGTTCTTC
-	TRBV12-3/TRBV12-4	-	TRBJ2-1	CASSSTPRGPYNEQFF	TGTGCCAGCAGTTCAACTCCCCGAGGCCCCTACAATGAGCAGTTCTTC
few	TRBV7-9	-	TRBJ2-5	CASSLEEGRETQYF	TGTGCCAGCAGCTTAGAAGAGGGCCGGGAGACCCAGTACTTC
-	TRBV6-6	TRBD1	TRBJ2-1	CASSYHLGQGNEQFF	TGTGCCAGCAGTTACCATTTGGGACAGGGTAATGAGCAGTTCTTC
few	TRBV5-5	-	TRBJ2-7	CASSLAGADNYEQYF	TGTGCCAGCAGCTTGGCCGGGGCGGATAACTACGAGCAGTACTTC
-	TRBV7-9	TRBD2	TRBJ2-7	CASSFQREGYEQYF	TGTGCCAGCAGCTTCCAGCGGGAGGGGTACGAGCAGTACTTC
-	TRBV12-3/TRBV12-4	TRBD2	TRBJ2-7	CASSAGLAGTSYEQYF	TGTGCCAGCAGTGCCGGACTAGCGGGCACCTCCTACGAGCAGTACTTC
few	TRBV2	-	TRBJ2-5	CASSEARTVLKMGTQYF	TGTGCCAGCAGTGAGGCTCGGACAGTCCTCAAGATGGGGACCCAGTACTTC
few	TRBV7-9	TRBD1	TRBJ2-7	CASSALDRDTYEQYF	TGTGCCAGCAGCGCACTCGACAGGGACACCTACGAGCAGTACTTC
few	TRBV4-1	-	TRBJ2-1	CASSQDVTGYNEQFF	TGCGCCAGCAGCCAAGACGTGACGGGGTACAATGAGCAGTTCTTC
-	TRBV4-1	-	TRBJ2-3	CASSQTSAWIDTQYF	TGCGCCAGCAGCCAAACAAGTGCGTGGATAGATACGCAGTATTTT
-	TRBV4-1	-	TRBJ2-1	CASSRGSRNEQFF	TGCGCCAGCAGCCGCGGATCCAGGAATGAGCAGTTCTTC
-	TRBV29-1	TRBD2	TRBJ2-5	CSVLGVSGRHETQYF	TGCAGCGTGTTGGGGGTTAGCGGGAGACACGAGACCCAGTACTTC
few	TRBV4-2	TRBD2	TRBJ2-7	CASSQSPGTSEYEQYF	TGTGCCAGCAGCCAATCCCCCGGGACTAGCGAGTACGAGCAGTACTTC
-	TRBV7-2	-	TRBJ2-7	CASSLEGALSYEQYF	TGTGCCAGCAGCTTAGAAGGGGCCCTTTCCTACGAGCAGTACTTC
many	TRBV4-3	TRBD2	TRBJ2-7	CASSPEIAGSYEQYF	TGCGCCAGCAGCCCTGAGATAGCGGGGTCCTACGAGCAGTACTTC
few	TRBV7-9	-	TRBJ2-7	CASSSFTNEQYF	TGTGCCAGCAGCTCCTTTACGAACGAGCAGTACTTC
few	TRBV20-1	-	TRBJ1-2	CSARDDLINYGYTF	TGCAGTGCTAGAGACGATCTCATTAACTATGGCTACACCTTC
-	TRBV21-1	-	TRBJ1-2	CASSKMECGWVYGYTF	TGTGCCAGCAGCAAAATGGAGTGCGGGTGGGTCTATGGCTACACCTTC
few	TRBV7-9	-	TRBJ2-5	CASSQIQETQYF	TGTGCCAGCAGCCAAATCCAAGAGACCCAGTACTTC
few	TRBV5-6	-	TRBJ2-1	CASSLSGRAEYNEQFF	TGTGCCAGCAGCTTGTCGGGCAGGGCTGAGTACAATGAGCAGTTCTTC
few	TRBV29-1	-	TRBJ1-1	CSVDGQSTEAFF	TGCAGCGTCGATGGGCAGTCCACTGAAGCTTTCTTT
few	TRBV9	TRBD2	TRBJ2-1	CASSAGSGSRVSEQFF	TGTGCCAGCAGCGCCGGGAGCGGGAGTCGTGTTAGTGAGCAGTTCTTC
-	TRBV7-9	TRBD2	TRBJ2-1	CASSLWTSEDEQFF	TGTGCCAGCAGCTTATGGACTAGCGAGGATGAGCAGTTCTTC
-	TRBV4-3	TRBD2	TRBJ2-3	CASSQEAIAGGTDTQYF	TGCGCCAGCAGCCAAGAGGCAATAGCGGGAGGGACAGATACGCAGTATTTT
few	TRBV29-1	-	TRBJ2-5	CSVAGEVTLSKTQYF	TGCAGCGTTGCAGGGGAGGTTACCCTCTCGAAGACCCAGTACTTC
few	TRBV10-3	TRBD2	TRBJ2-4	CAIRAQRGIQYF	TGTGCCATCAGGGCCCAGCGGGGCATTCAGTACTTC
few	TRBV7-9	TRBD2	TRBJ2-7	CASSLGGGALAYEQYF	TGTGCCAGCAGCTTAGGGGGAGGGGCACTGGCCTACGAGCAGTACTTC
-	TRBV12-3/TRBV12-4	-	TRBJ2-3	CASSPTPAETSTDTQYF	TGTGCCAGCAGTCCGACCCCAGCGGAAACTAGCACAGATACGCAGTATTTT
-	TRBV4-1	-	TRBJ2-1	CASSQIGIGEQFF	TGCGCCAGCAGCCAAATCGGTATCGGCGAGCAGTTCTTC
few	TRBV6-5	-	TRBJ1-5	CASSSGATPYQPQHF	TGTGCCAGCAGTTCGGGGGCCACACCCTATCAGCCCCAGCATTTT